This T cell receptor (beta chain) comes out of a study of shared clonotypes between healthy human individuals. Overall study findings and caveats: The study drew on few donors, limiting represented genetic and exposure-history diversity. Larger richness was generally estimated for naive than memory subsets.

Per the germline V gene, CDR1 is SGHNT and CDR2 is YYREEE (reference sequence). The ends lost 4 bases at V and 5 bases at J; junction bases unmatched: 11. This CDR3 region has 15 residues. On this clone itself: The antigen is undetermined.

Profiling relied on immunoSEQ multiplex PCR, and the TCRdb table lists in-frame clones only, not all of them. The repertoire holds 550,000 to 800,000 clones, around 91% seen once, with roughly 36% in the top ten. The genes are TRBV5-4 and TRBJ2-7; TRBD2 matches at 8 bases. Sequenced: memory CD8+ T cells from PBMCs. Regarding subset: CD45RO+ cells pooled with CCR7-negative TemRA cells. This TCR was recovered from a man between 18 and 35 years old in good health. Some clones in this sample may be carry-over from other donors' samples. The CDR3 DNA reads TGTGCCAGCAGCGAGAGGTCGGGGGGGTACAACGAGCAGTACTTC. This sequence encodes CASSERSGGYNEQYF.